This TCR beta chain was captured in a study of OX40 agonist ivuxolimab in advanced cancers. This clone was detected once. Mismatch with germline at one junction end may stem from a read error. Germline CDR1 reads MNHEY; CDR2 reads SMNVEV (reference sequence). The CDR3 extends over 16 amino acids. Assay: immunoSEQ multiplex PCR; the TCRdb copy retains only in-frame clones and omits some. Found here are roughly 45,000 clones, 85% of them singletons; the top ten hold approximately 20%. This material consisted of CD4+ or CD8+ T cells sorted from blood, taken in a trial of the OX40 agonist ivuxolimab. The genes are TRBV27 and TRBJ1-5; unclear D gene. The sequence came from an adult with an advanced solid tumor such as melanoma, head and neck, liver or kidney cancer. CDR3 sequence reads: CASSLNGPNSDQPQHF. The DNA for the CDR3 is TGTGCCAGCAGTTTAAACGGACCAAATAGCGATCAGCCCCAGCATTTT.